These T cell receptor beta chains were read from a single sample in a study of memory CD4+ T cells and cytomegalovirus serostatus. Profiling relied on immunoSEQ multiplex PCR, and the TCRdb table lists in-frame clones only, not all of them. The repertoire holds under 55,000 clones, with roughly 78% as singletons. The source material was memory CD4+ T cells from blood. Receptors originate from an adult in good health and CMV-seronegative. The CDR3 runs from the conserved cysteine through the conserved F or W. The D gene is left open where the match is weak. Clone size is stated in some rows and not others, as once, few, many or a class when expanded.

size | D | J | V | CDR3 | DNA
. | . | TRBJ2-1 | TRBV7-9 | CASTPSRGRSFF | TGTGCCAGCACCCCCTCTAGGGGGAGATCTTTCTTC
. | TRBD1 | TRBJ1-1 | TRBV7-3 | CASSSTGTEAFF | TGTGCCAGCAGCTCGACAGGGACTGAAGCTTTCTTT
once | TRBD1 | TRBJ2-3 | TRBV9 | CASSVGPGGGTDTQYF | TGTGCCAGCAGCGTAGGGCCAGGGGGCGGCACAGATACGCAGTATTTT
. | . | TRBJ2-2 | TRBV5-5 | CASSLYGGGTGELFF | TGTGCCAGCAGCTTGTACGGAGGGGGGACCGGGGAGCTGTTTTTT
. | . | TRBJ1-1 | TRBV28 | CASSSPAFGNTEAFF | TGTGCCAGCAGTTCCCCGGCATTCGGGAACACTGAAGCTTTCTTT
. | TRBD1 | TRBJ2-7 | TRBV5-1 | CASSFLPGTGYEQYF | TGCGCCAGCAGCTTTTTGCCCGGGACAGGTTACGAGCAGTACTTC
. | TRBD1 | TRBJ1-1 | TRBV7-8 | CASSSTRTGHTEAFF | TGTGCCAGCAGCTCCACCAGGACAGGGCACACTGAAGCTTTCTTT
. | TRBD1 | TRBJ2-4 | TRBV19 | CASTPGQLLAKNIQYF | TGTGCCAGTACCCCGGGACAGCTACTAGCCAAAAACATTCAGTACTTC
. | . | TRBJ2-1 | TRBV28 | CASSLGGRYSSTGFF | TGTGCCAGCAGTTTAGGGGGTCGGTACTCCTCGACGGGGTTCTTC
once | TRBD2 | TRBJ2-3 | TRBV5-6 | CASSSPPWAGGAFTQYF | TGTGCCAGCAGCTCCCCCCCGTGGGCGGGAGGAGCGTTTACGCAGTATTTT
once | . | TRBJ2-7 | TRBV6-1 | CASSDPRTFSYEQYF | TGTGCCAGCAGTGACCCCAGAACATTCTCCTACGAGCAGTACTTC
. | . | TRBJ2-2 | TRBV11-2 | CASSLFRGGKAGELFF | TGTGCCAGCAGCTTATTTAGGGGCGGGAAGGCCGGGGAGCTGTTTTTT
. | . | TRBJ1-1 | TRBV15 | CATSRDFSVEAFF | TGTGCCACCAGCAGAGATTTTAGTGTCGAAGCTTTCTTT
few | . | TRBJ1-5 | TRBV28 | CASPPERGQPQHF | TGTGCCAGCCCCCCTGAACGGGGACAGCCCCAGCATTTT
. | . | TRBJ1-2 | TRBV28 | CASRGGSARYGYTF | TGTGCCAGCAGGGGTGGCTCAGCTCGCTATGGCTACACCTTC
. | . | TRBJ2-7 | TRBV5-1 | CASSLGRQQGVIYEQYF | TGCGCCAGCAGCCTCGGGCGGCAACAGGGTGTGATCTACGAGCAGTACTTC
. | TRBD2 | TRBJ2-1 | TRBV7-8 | CASSSSLSGRNPSYNEQFF | TGTGCCAGCAGCTCCTCCCTCAGCGGGAGAAACCCCTCCTACAATGAGCAGTTCTTC
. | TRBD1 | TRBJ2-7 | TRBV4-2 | CASSQDRDRSSYEQYF | TGTGCCAGCAGCCAAGACCGGGACAGGAGCTCCTACGAGCAGTACTTC
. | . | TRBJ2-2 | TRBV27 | CASSFGQGGTGELFF | TGTGCCAGCAGTTTCGGGCAGGGCGGCACCGGGGAGCTGTTTTTT
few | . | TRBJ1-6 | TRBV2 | CASSRQSSYNSPLHF | TGTGCCAGCAGTCGACAGAGCTCCTATAATTCACCCCTCCACTTT
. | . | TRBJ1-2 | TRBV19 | CASSIQSKAWDGYTF | TGTGCCAGTAGTATTCAATCCAAGGCTTGGGATGGCTACACCTTC
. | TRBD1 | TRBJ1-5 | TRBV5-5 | CASSLTGGDSNQPQHF | TGTGCCAGCAGCTTGACAGGGGGAGATAGCAATCAGCCCCAGCATTTT
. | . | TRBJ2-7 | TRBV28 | CASRYTDEQYF | TGTGCCAGCAGATATACGGACGAGCAGTACTTC
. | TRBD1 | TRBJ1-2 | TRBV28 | CASTTGGAWGYTF | TGTGCCAGCACGACAGGGGGCGCTTGGGGCTACACCTTC
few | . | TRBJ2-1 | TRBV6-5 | CASNNRLYNEQFF | TGTGCCAGCAATAACAGGTTATACAATGAGCAGTTCTTC
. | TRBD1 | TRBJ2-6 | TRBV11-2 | CASSSGQAGANVLTF | TGTGCCAGCAGCTCCGGACAGGCTGGGGCCAACGTCCTGACTTTC
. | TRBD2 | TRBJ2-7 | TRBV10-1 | CASSESKPSGSPCHEQYF | TGCGCCAGCAGTGAGTCGAAGCCTAGCGGGAGTCCTTGCCACGAGCAGTACTTC
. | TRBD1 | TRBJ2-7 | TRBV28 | CASSLGQGRMYF | TGTGCCAGCAGTTTGGGACAGGGGAGAATGTACTTC
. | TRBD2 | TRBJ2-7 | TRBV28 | CASSSLNAPAGRDEQYF | TGTGCCAGCAGTTCCCTAAACGCCCCAGCGGGAAGGGACGAGCAGTACTTC
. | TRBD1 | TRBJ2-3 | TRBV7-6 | CASSPQGADTQYF | TGTGCCAGCAGCCCACAGGGGGCAGATACGCAGTATTTT
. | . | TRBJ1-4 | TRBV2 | CASSERQGPNEKLFF | TGTGCCAGCAGTGAACGCCAGGGGCCGAATGAAAAACTGTTTTTT
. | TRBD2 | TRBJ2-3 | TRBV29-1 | CSVDASGSLSDTQYF | TGCAGCGTTGACGCCAGCGGGAGCTTGTCAGATACGCAGTATTTT
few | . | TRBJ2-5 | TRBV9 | CASSVAPGEEETQYF | TGTGCCAGCAGCGTAGCTCCAGGAGAGGAGGAGACCCAGTACTTC
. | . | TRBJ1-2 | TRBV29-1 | CSVGDPGGVYGYTF | TGCAGCGTTGGCGATCCGGGGGGCGTCTATGGCTACACCTTC
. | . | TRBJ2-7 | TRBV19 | CASSIGGSSYEQYF | TGTGCCAGTAGTATTGGTGGCAGCTCCTACGAGCAGTACTTC
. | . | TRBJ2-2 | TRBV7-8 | CASSLGLRGAGELFF | TGTGCCAGCAGCCTGGGGCTTAGAGGCGCCGGGGAGCTGTTTTTT
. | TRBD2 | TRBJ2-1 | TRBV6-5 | CASIPSGRGYNEQFF | TGTGCCAGCATTCCCAGCGGGAGAGGATACAATGAGCAGTTCTTC
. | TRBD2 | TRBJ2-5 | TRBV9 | CASSLGLAETQYF | TGTGCCAGCAGCCTCGGACTAGCGGAGACCCAGTACTTC
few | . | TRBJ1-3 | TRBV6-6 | CASSPPQGLAGNTIYF | TGTGCCAGCAGTCCACCCCAGGGTCTGGCTGGAAACACCATATATTTT
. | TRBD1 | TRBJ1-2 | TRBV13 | CASGLLGGISNYGYTF | TGTGCCAGCGGTTTACTAGGGGGCATCTCTAACTATGGCTACACCTTC
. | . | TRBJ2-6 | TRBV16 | CASSPHGSGANVLTF | TGTGCCAGCAGCCCGCACGGGTCTGGGGCCAACGTCCTGACTTTC
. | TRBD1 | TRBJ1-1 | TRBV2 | CASSGQGGLGTEAFF | TGTGCCAGCAGTGGACAGGGGGGGTTGGGAACTGAAGCTTTCTTT
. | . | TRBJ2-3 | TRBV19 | CASTSRVKTGQDTQYF | TGTGCCAGTACCTCGAGGGTAAAAACAGGGCAGGATACGCAGTATTTT
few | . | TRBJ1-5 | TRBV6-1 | CASNGWESSQPQHF | TGTGCCAGCAACGGGTGGGAGAGCTCTCAGCCCCAGCATTTT
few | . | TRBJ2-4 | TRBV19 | CASSIDRRTENIQYF | TGTGCCAGTAGTATAGATCGACGGACCGAAAACATTCAGTACTTC
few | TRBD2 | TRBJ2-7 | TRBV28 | CASSWSGVSSYEQYF | TGTGCCAGCAGTTGGAGCGGGGTAAGCTCCTACGAGCAGTACTTC
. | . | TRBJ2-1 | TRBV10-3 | CAISESGKPYNEQFF | TGTGCCATCAGTGAGTCAGGGAAGCCCTACAATGAGCAGTTCTTC
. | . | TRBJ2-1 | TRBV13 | CASSFLGRGQGNEQFF | TGTGCCAGCAGCTTCCTGGGGAGGGGGCAGGGCAATGAGCAGTTCTTC
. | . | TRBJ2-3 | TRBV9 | CASSVVGERDTQYF | TGTGCCAGCAGCGTAGTTGGAGAGCGGGATACGCAGTATTTT
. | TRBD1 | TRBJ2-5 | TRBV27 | CATNSDRVCQETQYF | TGTGCCACCAACTCAGACAGGGTCTGCCAAGAGACCCAGTACTTC
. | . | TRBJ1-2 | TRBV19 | CASMDLNGYDGYTF | TGTGCCAGTATGGACCTGAATGGGTATGATGGCTACACCTTC
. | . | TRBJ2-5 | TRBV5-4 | CASSGDLLETQYF | TGTGCCAGCAGCGGCGACTTGCTTGAGACCCAGTACTTC
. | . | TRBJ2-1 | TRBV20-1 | CSATSFNEQFF | TGCAGTGCTACTAGTTTCAATGAGCAGTTCTTC
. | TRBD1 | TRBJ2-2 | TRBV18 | CASSRDSLTGELFF | TGTGCCAGCTCACGGGACAGCCTCACCGGGGAGCTGTTTTTT
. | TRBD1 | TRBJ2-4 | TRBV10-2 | CASTANGDRAKNIQYF | TGCGCCAGCACTGCCAACGGGGACAGAGCCAAAAACATTCAGTACTTC
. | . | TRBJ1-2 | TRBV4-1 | CASSQVVKWDNYGYTF | TGCGCCAGCAGCCAAGTTGTGAAGTGGGATAACTATGGCTACACCTTC
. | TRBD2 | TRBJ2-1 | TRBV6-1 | CASSVQAAGVYNEQFF | TGTGCCAGCAGTGTACAGGCAGCGGGAGTATACAATGAGCAGTTCTTC
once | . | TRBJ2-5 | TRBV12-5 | CASGLTLGTDDGETQYF | TGTGCTAGTGGTTTAACCCTCGGGACCGACGACGGAGAGACCCAGTACTTC
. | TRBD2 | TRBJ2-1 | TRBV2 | CASSVALAGYNEQFF | TGTGCCAGCAGTGTGGCACTAGCGGGTTACAATGAGCAGTTCTTC
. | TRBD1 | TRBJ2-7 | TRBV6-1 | CASRVDRDYEQYF | TGTGCCAGCAGGGTGGACAGGGACTACGAGCAGTACTTC